The 12 T cell receptor beta chains in this list originate from one sample, sequenced in a study of OX40 agonist ivuxolimab in advanced cancers. Produced via immunoSEQ multiplex PCR; TCRdb's table is partial and in-frame only. The sample includes 30,000 to 45,000 clones, about 78% of them seen just once. This material consisted of CD4+ or CD8+ T cells sorted from blood, taken in a trial of the OX40 agonist ivuxolimab. These TCRs come from an adult with an advanced solid tumor such as melanoma, head and neck, liver or kidney cancer.

The chain links TRBV4-1 to TRBJ2-7; 12 nucleotides align to TRBD1. J was trimmed by 2 bases and V by 3 bases; bases with no gene match: 2. The CDR3 sequence is 15 residues long. Germline-derived CDR1 and CDR2 are MGHRA and YSYEKL. The CDR3 region is CASSQGQGAPYEQYF. DNA for the CDR3: TGCGCCAGCAGCCAGGGACAGGGGGCCCCCTACGAGCAGTACTTC.

The sample holds a few counts of this clone. The CDR3 nucleotides read TGTGCCAGCAGCTTGTGGCGTTTAGAGACCCAGTACTTC. Residues: CASSLWRLETQYF. The rearrangement joins TRBV7-8 to TRBJ2-5; D call uncertain. This CDR3 comprises 13 residues. From germline, CDR1 is SGHVS and CDR2 FQNEAQ. V lost 3 bases to trimming and J lost 4 bases, with 9 bases between them.

The V and J genes are TRBV7-9 and TRBJ1-2; D gene uncertain. V lost 4 bases and J 7 bases, leaving 19 bases between the germline ends. Germline V gene data show CDR1 as SEHNR and CDR2 as FQNEAQ (reference sequence). This CDR3 is built from 15 residues. CDR3 in DNA: TGTGCCAGCAGCTCCCAATGGACCGTCGCCTTTGGCTACACCTTC. Protein: CASSSQWTVAFGYTF.

The genes are TRBV27 and TRBJ2-7; D is possibly TRBD2 (6 bases). The V end lost 7 bases, the J end lost 3 bases, and 16 bases lay between the germline ends. This CDR3 comprises 14 residues. Looked up from germline, CDR1 is MNHEY and CDR2 is SMNVEV (reference sequence). CDR3 DNA sequence: TGTGCCAGCACCCCCAACGGGGGTTTCTACGAGCAGTACTTC. The encoded protein is CASTPNGGFYEQYF.

This chain uses TRBV27 with TRBJ2-7; the match to TRBD2 covers 13 bases. CDR1 is MNHEY and CDR2 is SMNVEV in the germline V gene (reference sequence). The CDR3 totals 16 residues. Trimming cost V 6 bases and J 5 bases; bases outside gene matches: 10. CDR3 residues: CASSPTGTSGVDEQYF. The CDR3 nucleotides are TGTGCCAGCAGCCCGACTGGGACTAGCGGGGTAGACGAGCAGTACTTC.

Comment on this clone: The junction differs from germline at one of its ends, possibly a read error. The chain couples TRBV28 to TRBJ2-5; D unresolved. Germline V gene lookup returns CDR1 MDHEN and CDR2 SYDVKM. The CDR3 extends over 15 amino acids. CDR3: CASSFEVGVQGTQYF. The CDR3 DNA follows: TGTGCCAGCAGTTTTGAGGTTGGCGTCCAAGGGACCCAGTACTTC. Together with reference TRBV28 and TRBJ2-5, the CDR3 gives the full variable domain: DVKVTQSSRYLVKRTGEKVFLECVQDMDHENMFWYRQDPGLGLRLIYFSYDVKMKEKGDIPEGYSVSREKKERFSLILESASTNQTSMYLCASSFEVGVQGTQYFGPGTRLLVL.

The chain couples TRBV28 to TRBJ1-2, with 8 bases lining up with TRBD1. The CDR3 runs to 14 residues. CDR1 is MDHEN, CDR2 SYDVKM, per germline. V was clipped by 6 bases and J by 7 bases; unmatched bases: 10. The CDR3 is CASSEPGGGGGYTF. The CDR3, as DNA: TGTGCCAGCAGCGAACCAGGGGGCGGAGGTGGCTACACCTTC.

The chain carries TRBV4-1 and TRBJ2-3, with 7 bases lining up with TRBD1. With V trimmed by 3 bases and J by 3 bases, 6 bases remained unmatched. The germline V gene has CDR1 MGHRA and CDR2 YSYEKL. The CDR3 runs to 15 residues. The CDR3 sequence is CASSQRQGETDTQYF. As DNA, the CDR3 is TGCGCCAGCAGCCAGCGACAGGGCGAAACAGATACGCAGTATTTT.

V is TRBV28 and J is TRBJ2-1; no firm D call. The CDR3 runs to 11 residues. Trimming left V 8 bases short and J 3 bases short, with 5 bases between. Germline lookup yields CDR1 MDHEN and CDR2 SYDVKM. CDR3 DNA sequence: TGTGCCAGCGAGAGCTACAATGAGCAGTTCTTC. This gives the protein CASESYNEQFF. Full variable domain (missing parts from reference TRBV28 and TRBJ2-1): DVKVTQSSRYLVKRTGEKVFLECVQDMDHENMFWYRQDPGLGLRLIYFSYDVKMKEKGDIPEGYSVSREKKERFSLILESASTNQTSMYLCASESYNEQFFGPGTRLTVL.

The CDR3 here is CASKGENTEAFF. In nucleotides, the CDR3 is TGTGCCAGCAAGGGGGAGAACACTGAAGCTTTCTTT. The chain has TRBV2 and TRBJ1-1; D possibly corresponds to TRBD1 (6 bases). CDR1 is SNHLY, CDR2 FYNNEI, per germline. This CDR3 contains 12 residues. With 7 bases removed from V and 1 base from J, the gap between germline ends came to 7 bases.

V usage is TRBV13 and J usage is TRBJ2-1; D call uncertain. The germline V and J ends were trimmed by 5 bases and 4 bases, with 3 bases remaining between them. This CDR3 contains 11 residues. Germline V CDR1 and CDR2: PRHDT, FYEKMQ (reference sequence). The CDR3 spells CASSPYNEQFF. CDR3 coding DNA: TGTGCCAGCAGCCCTTACAATGAGCAGTTCTTC.

CDR3 bases: TGCAGCGTTGTACTGGAGACCCAGTACTTC. It encodes CSVVLETQYF. V gene TRBV29-1 combines with J gene TRBJ2-5, with D hard to call. The V gene lost 4 bases and the J gene lost 5 bases, with 5 bases spanning the gap. Germline V gene data show CDR1 as SQVTM and CDR2 as ANQGSEA. This CDR3 contains 10 residues.